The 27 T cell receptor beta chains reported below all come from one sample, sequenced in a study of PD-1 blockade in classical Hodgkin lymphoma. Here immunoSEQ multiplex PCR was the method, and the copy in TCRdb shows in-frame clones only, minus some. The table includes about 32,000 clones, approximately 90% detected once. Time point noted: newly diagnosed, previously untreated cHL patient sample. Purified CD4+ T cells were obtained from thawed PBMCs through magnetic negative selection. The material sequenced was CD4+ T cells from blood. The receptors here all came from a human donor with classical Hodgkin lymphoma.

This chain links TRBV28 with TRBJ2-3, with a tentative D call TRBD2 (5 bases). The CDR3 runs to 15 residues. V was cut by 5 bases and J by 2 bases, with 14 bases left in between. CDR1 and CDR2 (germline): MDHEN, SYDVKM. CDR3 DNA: TGTGCCAGCAGTCCCCTCGAGGGCCCCACAGATACGCAGTATTTT. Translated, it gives CASSPLEGPTDTQYF.

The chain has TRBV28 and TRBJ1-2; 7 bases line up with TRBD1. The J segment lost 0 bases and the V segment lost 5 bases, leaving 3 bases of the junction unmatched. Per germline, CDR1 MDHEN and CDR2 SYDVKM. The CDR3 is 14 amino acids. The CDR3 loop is CASSLTGSNYGYTF. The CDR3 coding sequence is TGTGCCAGCAGTCTGACAGGGTCTAACTATGGCTACACCTTC.

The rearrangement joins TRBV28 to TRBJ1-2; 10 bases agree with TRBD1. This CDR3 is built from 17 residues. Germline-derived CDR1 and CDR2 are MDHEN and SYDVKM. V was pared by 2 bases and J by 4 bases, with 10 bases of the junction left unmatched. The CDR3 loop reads CASSLPDRGRGIYGYTF. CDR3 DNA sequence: TGTGCCAGCAGTTTACCCGACAGGGGGCGCGGTATCTATGGCTACACCTTC.

The CDR3 is CAAKTGTRDTGELFF. The CDR3 region has the DNA TGTGCCGCTAAAACCGGGACTAGGGACACCGGGGAGCTGTTTTTT. The gene calls are TRBV28 and TRBJ2-2, with 8 bases that match TRBD2. The V gene end was trimmed by 11 bases and the J gene end by 3 bases; junction bases not matched to a gene: 11. Germline loops: CDR1 MDHEN, CDR2 SYDVKM. The CDR3 extends over 15 amino acids.

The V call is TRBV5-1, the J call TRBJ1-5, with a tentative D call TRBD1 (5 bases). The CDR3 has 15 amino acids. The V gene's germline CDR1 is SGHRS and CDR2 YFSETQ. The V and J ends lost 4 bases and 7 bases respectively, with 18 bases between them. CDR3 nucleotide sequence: TGCGCCAGCAGCCTGGCGGGGGGAAATGGGCAGCCCCAGCATTTT. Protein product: CASSLAGGNGQPQHF.

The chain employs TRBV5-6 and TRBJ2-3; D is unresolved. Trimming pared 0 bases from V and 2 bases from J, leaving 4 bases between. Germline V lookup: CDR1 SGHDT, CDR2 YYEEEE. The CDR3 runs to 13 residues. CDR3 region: CASSLGPTDTQYF. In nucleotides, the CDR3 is TGTGCCAGCAGCTTGGGGCCCACAGATACGCAGTATTTT.

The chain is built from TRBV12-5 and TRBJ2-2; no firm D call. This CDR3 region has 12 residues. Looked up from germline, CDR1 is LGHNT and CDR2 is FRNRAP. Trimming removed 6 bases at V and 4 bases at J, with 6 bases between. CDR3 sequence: CASGGPTGELFF. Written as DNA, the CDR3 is TGTGCTAGTGGAGGGCCCACCGGGGAGCTGTTTTTT.

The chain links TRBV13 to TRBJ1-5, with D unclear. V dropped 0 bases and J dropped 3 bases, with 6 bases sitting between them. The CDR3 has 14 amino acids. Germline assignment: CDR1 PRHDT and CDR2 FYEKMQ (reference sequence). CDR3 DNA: TGTGCCAGCAGCTTAGGCGGTATCAATCAGCCCCAGCATTTT. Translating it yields CASSLGGINQPQHF.

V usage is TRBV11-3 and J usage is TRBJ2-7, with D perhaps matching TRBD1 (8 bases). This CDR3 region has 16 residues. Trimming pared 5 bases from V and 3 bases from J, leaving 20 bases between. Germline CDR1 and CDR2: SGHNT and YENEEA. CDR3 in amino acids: CASSHAGDRGVYEQYF. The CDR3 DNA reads TGTGCCAGCAGCCATGCGGGAGACAGGGGTGTCTACGAGCAGTACTTC.

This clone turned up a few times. The CDR3 region has the DNA TGTGCCAGTACCCCGAGACTACTCTCCTACAATGAGCAGTTCTTC. It specifies CASTPRLLSYNEQFF. The genes are TRBV19 and TRBJ2-1; D may be TRBD2 (5 bases). Germline lookup yields CDR1 LNHDA and CDR2 SQIVND (reference sequence). Trimming removed 7 bases at V and 0 bases at J, with 13 bases between. CDR3 length: 15 residues.

The CDR3 DNA follows: TGTGCCATCAGTGACCCAAATCGGGACGAGCAGTACTTC. Protein: CAISDPNRDEQYF. The V and J genes are TRBV10-3 and TRBJ2-7; D gene ambiguous. The V end was cut by 3 bases, the J end by 5 bases, with 11 bases between. The CDR3 covers 13 residues. Germline loops: CDR1 ENHRY, CDR2 SYGVKD.

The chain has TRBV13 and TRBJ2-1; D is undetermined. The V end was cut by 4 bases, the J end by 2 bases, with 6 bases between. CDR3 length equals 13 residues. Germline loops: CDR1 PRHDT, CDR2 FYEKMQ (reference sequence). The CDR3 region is CASSSLPYNEQFF. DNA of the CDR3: TGTGCCAGCAGCTCCCTTCCCTACAATGAGCAGTTCTTC.

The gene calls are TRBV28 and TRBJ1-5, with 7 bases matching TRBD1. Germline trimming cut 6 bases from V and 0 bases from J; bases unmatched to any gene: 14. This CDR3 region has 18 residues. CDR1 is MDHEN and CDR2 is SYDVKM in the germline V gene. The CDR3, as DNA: TGTGCCAGCAGGGGGACCGGGACAGCCCTTTATAGCAATCAGCCCCAGCATTTT. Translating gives CASRGTGTALYSNQPQHF. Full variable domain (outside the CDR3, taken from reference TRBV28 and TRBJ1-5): DVKVTQSSRYLVKRTGEKVFLECVQDMDHENMFWYRQDPGLGLRLIYFSYDVKMKEKGDIPEGYSVSREKKERFSLILESASTNQTSMYLCASRGTGTALYSNQPQHFGDGTRLSIL.

The CDR3: CASSLGELNEQFF. The CDR3 DNA is TGTGCCAGCAGCTTGGGGGAGCTCAATGAGCAGTTCTTC. The chain carries TRBV7-3 and TRBJ2-1; D is possibly TRBD1 or TRBD2 (5 bases each). Deletions cut 3 bases from V and 6 bases from J, with 9 bases between. CDR3 length equals 13 residues. Germline CDR1 and CDR2: SGHTA and FQGTGA. The full variable domain, its missing parts supplied by reference TRBV7-3 and TRBJ2-1, is GAGVSQTPSNKVTEKGKYVELRCDPISGHTALYWYRQSLGQGPEFLIYFQGTGAADDSGLPNDRFFAVRPEGSVSTLKIQRTERGDSAVYLCASSLGELNEQFFGPGTRLTVL.

The CDR3 bases are TGTGCCAGCAGCTTATCTAGCGGTTCCTACGAGCAGTACTTC. It yields the protein CASSLSSGSYEQYF. The rearrangement links TRBV7-9 to TRBJ2-7, with 7 nucleotides matching TRBD2. The J segment lost 1 base and the V segment lost 2 bases, leaving 2 bases of the junction unmatched. Germline assignment: CDR1 SEHNR and CDR2 FQNEAQ (reference sequence). The CDR3 spans 14 residues.

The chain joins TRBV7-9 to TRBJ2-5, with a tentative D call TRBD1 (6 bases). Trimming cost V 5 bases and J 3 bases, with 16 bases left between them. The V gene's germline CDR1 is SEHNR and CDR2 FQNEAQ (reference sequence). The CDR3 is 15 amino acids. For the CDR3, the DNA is TGTGCCAGCAGCCTCTCCAGGGGTGGAAAAGAGACCCAGTACTTC. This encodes CASSLSRGGKETQYF.

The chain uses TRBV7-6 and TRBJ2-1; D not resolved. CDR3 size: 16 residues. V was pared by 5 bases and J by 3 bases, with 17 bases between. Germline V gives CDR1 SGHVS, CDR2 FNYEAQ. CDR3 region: CASSPARRRNYNEQFF. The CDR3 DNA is TGTGCCAGCAGCCCTGCTCGGCGGAGAAACTACAATGAGCAGTTCTTC.

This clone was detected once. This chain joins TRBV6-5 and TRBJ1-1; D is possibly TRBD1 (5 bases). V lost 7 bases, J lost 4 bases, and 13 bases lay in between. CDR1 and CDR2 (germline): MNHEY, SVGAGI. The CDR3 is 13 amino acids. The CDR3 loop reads CASIGGGLTEAFF. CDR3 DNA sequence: TGTGCCAGCATTGGGGGGGGTCTCACTGAAGCTTTCTTT.

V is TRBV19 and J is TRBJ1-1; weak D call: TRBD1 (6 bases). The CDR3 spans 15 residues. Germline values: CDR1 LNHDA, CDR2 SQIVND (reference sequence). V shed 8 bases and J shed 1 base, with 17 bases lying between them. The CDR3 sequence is CASHQQGLRNTEAFF. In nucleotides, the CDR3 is TGTGCCAGTCACCAGCAGGGGCTAAGGAACACTGAAGCTTTCTTT.

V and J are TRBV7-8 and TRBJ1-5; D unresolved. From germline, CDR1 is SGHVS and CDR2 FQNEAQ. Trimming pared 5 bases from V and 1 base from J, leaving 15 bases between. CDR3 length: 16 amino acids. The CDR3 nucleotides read TGTGCCAGCAGCCCTGTAATCTATCTGAGCAATCAGCCCCAGCATTTT. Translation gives CASSPVIYLSNQPQHF. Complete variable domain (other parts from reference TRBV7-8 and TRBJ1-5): GAGVSQSPRYKVAKRGQDVALRCDPISGHVSLFWYQQALGQGPEFLTYFQNEAQLDKSGLPSDRFFAERPEGSVSTLKIQRTQQEDSAVYLCASSPVIYLSNQPQHFGDGTRLSIL.

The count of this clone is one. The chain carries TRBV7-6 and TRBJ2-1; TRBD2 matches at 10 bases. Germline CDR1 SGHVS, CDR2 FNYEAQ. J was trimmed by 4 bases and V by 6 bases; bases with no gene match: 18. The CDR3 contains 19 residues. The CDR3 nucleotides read TGTGCCAGCAGTAATAGTGGGAGACTAGCGGGCCCCAAATACAATGAGCAGTTCTTC. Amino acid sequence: CASSNSGRLAGPKYNEQFF.

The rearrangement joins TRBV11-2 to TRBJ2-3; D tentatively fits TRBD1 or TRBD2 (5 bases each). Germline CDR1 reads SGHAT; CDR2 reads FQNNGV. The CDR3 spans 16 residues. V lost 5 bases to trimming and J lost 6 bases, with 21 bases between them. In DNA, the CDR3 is TGTGCCAGCAGCCCCGGTAGGGGAGAGGGACGTGATACGCAGTATTTT. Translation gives CASSPGRGEGRDTQYF.

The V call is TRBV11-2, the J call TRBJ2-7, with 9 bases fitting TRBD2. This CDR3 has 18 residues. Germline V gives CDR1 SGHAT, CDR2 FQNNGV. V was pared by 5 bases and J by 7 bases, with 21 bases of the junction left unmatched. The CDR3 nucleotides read TGTGCCAGCAGCCAAAGGAGTGCTAGCGGGACCATCCTACAGGAGCAGTACTTC. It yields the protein CASSQRSASGTILQEQYF.

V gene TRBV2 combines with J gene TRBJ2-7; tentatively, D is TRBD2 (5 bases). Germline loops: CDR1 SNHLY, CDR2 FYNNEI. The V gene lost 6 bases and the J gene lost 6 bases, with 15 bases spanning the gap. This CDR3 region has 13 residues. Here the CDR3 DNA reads TGTGCCAGCAGCGTGACTAACTGGACCGAGCAGTACTTC. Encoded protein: CASSVTNWTEQYF.

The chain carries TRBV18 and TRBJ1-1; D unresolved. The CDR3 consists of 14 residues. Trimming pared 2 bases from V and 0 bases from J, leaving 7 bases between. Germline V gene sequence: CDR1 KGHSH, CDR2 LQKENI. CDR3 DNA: TGTGCCAGCTCACCATTGGCGATGAACACTGAAGCTTTCTTT. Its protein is CASSPLAMNTEAFF.

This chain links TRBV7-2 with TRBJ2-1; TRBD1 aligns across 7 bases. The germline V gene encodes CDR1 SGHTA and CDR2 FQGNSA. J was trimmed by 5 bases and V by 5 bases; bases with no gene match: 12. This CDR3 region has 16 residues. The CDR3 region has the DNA TGTGCCAGCAGCCCCAGTTGGGACAGAGGGCACAATGAGCAGTTCTTC. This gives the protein CASSPSWDRGHNEQFF.

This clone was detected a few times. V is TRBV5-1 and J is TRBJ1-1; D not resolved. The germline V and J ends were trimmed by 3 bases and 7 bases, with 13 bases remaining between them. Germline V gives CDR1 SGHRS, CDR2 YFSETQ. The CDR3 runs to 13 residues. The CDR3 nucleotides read TGCGCCAGCAGCTCTGACCCGGGCGGTGAAGCTTTCTTT. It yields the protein CASSSDPGGEAFF.